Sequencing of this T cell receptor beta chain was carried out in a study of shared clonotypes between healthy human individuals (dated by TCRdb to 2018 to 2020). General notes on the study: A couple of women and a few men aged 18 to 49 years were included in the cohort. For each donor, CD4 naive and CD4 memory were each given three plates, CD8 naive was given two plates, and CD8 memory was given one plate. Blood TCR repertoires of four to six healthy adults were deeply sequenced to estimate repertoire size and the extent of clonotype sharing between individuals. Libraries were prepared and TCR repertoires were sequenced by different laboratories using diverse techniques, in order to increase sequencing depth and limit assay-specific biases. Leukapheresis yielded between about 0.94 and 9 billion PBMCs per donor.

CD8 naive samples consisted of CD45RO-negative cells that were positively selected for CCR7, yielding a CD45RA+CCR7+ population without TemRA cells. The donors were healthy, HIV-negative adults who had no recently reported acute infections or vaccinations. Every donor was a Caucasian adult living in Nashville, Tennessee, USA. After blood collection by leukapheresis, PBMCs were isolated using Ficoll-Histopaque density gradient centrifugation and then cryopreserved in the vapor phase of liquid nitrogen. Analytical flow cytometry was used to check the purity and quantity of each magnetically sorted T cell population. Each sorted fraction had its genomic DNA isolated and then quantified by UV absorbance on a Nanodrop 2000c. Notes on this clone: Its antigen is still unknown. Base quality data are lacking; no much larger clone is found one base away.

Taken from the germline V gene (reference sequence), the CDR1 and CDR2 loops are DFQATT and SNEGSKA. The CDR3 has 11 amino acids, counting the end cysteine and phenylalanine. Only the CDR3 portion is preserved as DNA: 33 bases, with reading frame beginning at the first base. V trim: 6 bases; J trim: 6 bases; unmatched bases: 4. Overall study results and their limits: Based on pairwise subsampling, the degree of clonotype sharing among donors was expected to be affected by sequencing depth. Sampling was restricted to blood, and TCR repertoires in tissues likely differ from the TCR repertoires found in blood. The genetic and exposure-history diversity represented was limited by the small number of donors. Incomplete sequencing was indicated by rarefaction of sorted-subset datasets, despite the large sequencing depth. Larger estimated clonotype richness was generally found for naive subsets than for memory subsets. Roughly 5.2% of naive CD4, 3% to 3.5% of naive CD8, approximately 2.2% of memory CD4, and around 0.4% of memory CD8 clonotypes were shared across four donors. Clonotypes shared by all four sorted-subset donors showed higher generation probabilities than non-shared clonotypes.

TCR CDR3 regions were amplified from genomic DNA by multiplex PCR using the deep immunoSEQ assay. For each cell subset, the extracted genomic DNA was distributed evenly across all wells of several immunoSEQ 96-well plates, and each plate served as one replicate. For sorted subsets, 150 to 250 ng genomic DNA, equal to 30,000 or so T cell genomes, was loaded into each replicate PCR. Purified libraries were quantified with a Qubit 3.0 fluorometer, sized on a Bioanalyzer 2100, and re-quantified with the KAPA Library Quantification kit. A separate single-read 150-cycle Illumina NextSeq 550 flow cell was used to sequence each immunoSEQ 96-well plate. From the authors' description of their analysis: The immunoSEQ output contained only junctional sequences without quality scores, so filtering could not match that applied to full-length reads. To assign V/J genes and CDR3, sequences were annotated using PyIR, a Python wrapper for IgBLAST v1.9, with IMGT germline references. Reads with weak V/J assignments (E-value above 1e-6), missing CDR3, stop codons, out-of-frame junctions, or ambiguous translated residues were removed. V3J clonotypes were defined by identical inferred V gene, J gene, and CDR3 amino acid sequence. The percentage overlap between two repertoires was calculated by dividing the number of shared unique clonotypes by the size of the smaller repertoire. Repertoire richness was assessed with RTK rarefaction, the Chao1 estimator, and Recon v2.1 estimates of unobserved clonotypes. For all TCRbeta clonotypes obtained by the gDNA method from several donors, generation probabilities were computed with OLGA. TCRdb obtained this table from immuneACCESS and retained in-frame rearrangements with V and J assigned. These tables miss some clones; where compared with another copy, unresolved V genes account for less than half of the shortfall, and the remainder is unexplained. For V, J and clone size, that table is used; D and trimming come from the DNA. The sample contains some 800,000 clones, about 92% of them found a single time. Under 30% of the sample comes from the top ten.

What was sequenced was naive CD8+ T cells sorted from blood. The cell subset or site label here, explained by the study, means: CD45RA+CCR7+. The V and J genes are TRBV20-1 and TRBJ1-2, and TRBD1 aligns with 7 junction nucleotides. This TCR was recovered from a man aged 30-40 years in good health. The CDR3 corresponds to CSARDSDGYTF. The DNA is TGCAGTGCAAGGGACAGTGATGGCTACACCTTC.